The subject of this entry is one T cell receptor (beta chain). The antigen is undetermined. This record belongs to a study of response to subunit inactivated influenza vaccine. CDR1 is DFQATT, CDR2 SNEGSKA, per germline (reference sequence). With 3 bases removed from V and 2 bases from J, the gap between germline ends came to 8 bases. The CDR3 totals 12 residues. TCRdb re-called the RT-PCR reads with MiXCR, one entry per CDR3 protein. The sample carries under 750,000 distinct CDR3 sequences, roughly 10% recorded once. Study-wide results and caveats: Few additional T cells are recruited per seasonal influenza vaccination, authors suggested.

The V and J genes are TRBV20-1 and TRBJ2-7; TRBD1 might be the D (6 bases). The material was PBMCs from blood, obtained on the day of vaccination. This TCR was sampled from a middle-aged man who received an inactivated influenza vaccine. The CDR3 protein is CSASKGAYEQYF. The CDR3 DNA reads TGCAGTGCTAGTAAGGGGGCCTACGAGCAGTACTTC.